Below, one T cell receptor (beta chain) is given with its context. What it recognizes is unknown. The data were produced by immunoSEQ multiplex PCR, yet TCRdb's version contains in-frame clones alone and is incomplete. The table includes around 90,000 clones, around four fifths detected once. V lost 2 bases and J 2 bases, leaving 13 bases between the germline ends. From germline, CDR1 is KGHSH and CDR2 LQKENI. This CDR3 is 15 amino acids long. This record comes from a study of radiotherapy plus CTLA-4 blockade in lung cancer. Turning to the study itself: Across the patients, objective responses occurred in about 19%, and disease control in roughly 31%.

Study-wide results and limits: Blood TCR clones of tumor origin expanded after radiotherapy plus ipilimumab. Reports state that early shifts in blood T cell clones, with interferon-beta, best predicted response.

The receptor was derived from a human donor with non-small cell lung cancer that progressed on radiotherapy plus ipilimumab. The chain has TRBV18 and TRBJ2-7, with D possibly TRBD2 on 5 matching bases. Sequenced material: peripheral blood, taken from a patient treated with radiotherapy plus ipilimumab. As DNA, the CDR3 is TGTGCCAGCTCACCATCCCGCCTCGGGACCTACGAGCAGTACTTC. Residues: CASSPSRLGTYEQYF. Combining the CDR3 with reference TRBV18 and TRBJ2-7 gives the whole variable domain NAGVMQNPRHLVRRRGQEARLRCSPMKGHSHVYWYRQLPEEGLKFMVYLQKENIIDESGMPKERFSAEFPKEGPSILRIQQVVRGDSAAYFCASSPSRLGTYEQYFGPGTRLTVT.